A selection of T cell receptor beta chains follows, all from one sample in a study of T-cell reconstitution after alpha-beta-depleted transplantation in children. TCRdb re-called the PCR reads through MiXCR, storing one row per CDR3 protein. This sample has approximately 350,000 distinct CDR3 sequences, with roughly 13% found just once. Sequenced material: PBMCs, taken from the stem cell graft. The receptors shown here come from a human donor who donated a stem cell graft to a child with Fanconi anemia. Both conserved end residues are trimmed from each CDR3. Not all rows give a size; the values are once, few, many and, for expanded clones, a class.

>TRBJ1-6|-|TRBV9
ASSAGQGGSPLH
>TRBJ2-2|many|TRBV6-2/TRBV6-3
ASSYLSPGLASANTGELF
>TRBJ1-1|-|TRBV12-3/TRBV12-4
ASSPVHGGEAF
>TRBJ2-3|few|TRBV29-1
SVERTGGTDTQY
>TRBJ2-5|-|TRBV15
ATSRGRTSGGVYQETQY
>TRBJ2-1|many|TRBV4-2
ASSQDQTIYNEQF
>TRBJ2-7|few|TRBV5-1
ASSFQDRGEQY
>TRBJ2-1|-|TRBV7-8
ASSLDGLRAQSIRTGQF
>TRBJ2-7|-|TRBV10-2
ASSELGGIDEQY
>TRBJ2-3|many|TRBV12-3/TRBV12-4
ASSTGEGTDTQY
>TRBJ2-3|-|TRBV5-5
ASSLARGQIDTQY
>TRBJ2-3|few|TRBV20-1
SAPGGGASTDTQY
>TRBJ1-5|few|TRBV6-1
ASSEWSLGRNQPQH
>TRBJ1-1|few|TRBV3-1
ASSQEGGPGLAF
>TRBJ2-2|-|TRBV5-1
ASSLAQTGEFATGELF
>TRBJ2-7|many|TRBV3-1
ASSQDGAYEQY
>TRBJ2-1|-|TRBV4-1
ASSQRAPTSGGAYNEQF
>TRBJ2-3|-|TRBV6-5
ARSFYDIPGGTDTQY
>TRBJ2-3|few|TRBV4-2
ASSQDLEDTQY
>TRBJ1-2|few|TRBV3-1
ASSLGGQGASGYT
>TRBJ2-1|many|TRBV18
ASSPPARFSYNEQF
>TRBJ2-5|many|TRBV29-1
SVETGQGPLETQY
>TRBJ2-3|-|TRBV2
ASSVWGGGDTQY